The 6 T cell receptor beta chains reported below all come from one sample, sequenced in a study of T cells in tuberculosis. Indicated time point: new active TB diagnosis, blood taken before or within 7 days of starting treatment. The method was immunoSEQ multiplex PCR; TCRdb's version includes in-frame clones alone and lacks a portion of them. The sample includes around 33,000 clones, approximately 93% seen only once; the top ten take about an eighth. The starting material was PBMCs, obtained at tuberculosis diagnosis. These receptors were collected from an adult with tuberculosis.

The V gene is TRBV5-6, the J gene TRBJ2-1, with D unresolved. V lost 1 base and J 4 bases, leaving 6 bases between the germline ends. Germline V gives CDR1 SGHDT, CDR2 YYEEEE. The CDR3 totals 13 residues. CDR3 in DNA: TGTGCCAGCAGCTTGCGGGTTTACAATGAGCAGTTCTTC. Amino acids: CASSLRVYNEQFF.

Worth noting for this clone: The sample holds other DNA sequences that translate to the same CDR3. The chain joins TRBV27 to TRBJ2-7; possible D gene TRBD1, 6 bases. Germline V lookup: CDR1 MNHEY, CDR2 SMNVEV (reference sequence). The length of the CDR3 is 13 residues. V gave up 2 bases and J gave up 1 base, with 6 bases separating them. The CDR3 loop is CASSLRGSYEQYF. The CDR3 DNA is TGTGCCAGCAGTTTAAGGGGGTCCTACGAGCAGTACTTC.

The V gene is TRBV18, the J gene TRBJ2-7; TRBD2 matches at 7 bases. The length of the CDR3 is 14 residues. V lost 3 bases and J lost 6; bases outside the gene matches: 8. Germline lookup yields CDR1 KGHSH and CDR2 LQKENI. The CDR3 region is CASSPGGLIFEQYF. Here the CDR3 DNA reads TGTGCCAGCTCACCGGGGGGGTTGATTTTCGAGCAGTACTTC.

This clone showed up just once. The chain is built from TRBV27 and TRBJ1-2; D perhaps matches TRBD1 (5 bases). Germline CDR1 and CDR2: MNHEY and SMNVEV (reference sequence). The CDR3 sequence is 15 residues long. V was pared by 1 base and J by 8 bases, with 17 bases between. The CDR3 loop is CASSLYSLSGGGYTF. The CDR3, as DNA: TGTGCCAGCAGTTTATATTCCCTCTCTGGGGGGGGCTACACCTTC.

V is TRBV7-2 and J is TRBJ1-5, with 7 bases that match TRBD1. CDR1 is SGHTA and CDR2 is FQGNSA in the germline V gene. Losses at the gene ends were 3 bases for V and 7 bases for J; bases not matched to a gene: 3. The CDR3 sequence is 13 residues long. As DNA, the CDR3 is TGTGCCAGCAGCTTGACAGGGACCCAGCCCCAGCATTTT. As protein: CASSLTGTQPQHF.

This sequence joins TRBV28 and TRBJ2-6; a possible D gene is TRBD2 (6 bases). V was clipped by 7 bases and J by 3 bases, with 19 bases between them. The length of the CDR3 is 17 residues. Per germline, CDR1 MDHEN and CDR2 SYDVKM. CDR3 amino acids: CASTPVGGAVGANVLTF. The CDR3 bases are TGTGCCAGCACCCCCGTAGGAGGGGCCGTTGGGGCCAACGTCCTGACTTTC.